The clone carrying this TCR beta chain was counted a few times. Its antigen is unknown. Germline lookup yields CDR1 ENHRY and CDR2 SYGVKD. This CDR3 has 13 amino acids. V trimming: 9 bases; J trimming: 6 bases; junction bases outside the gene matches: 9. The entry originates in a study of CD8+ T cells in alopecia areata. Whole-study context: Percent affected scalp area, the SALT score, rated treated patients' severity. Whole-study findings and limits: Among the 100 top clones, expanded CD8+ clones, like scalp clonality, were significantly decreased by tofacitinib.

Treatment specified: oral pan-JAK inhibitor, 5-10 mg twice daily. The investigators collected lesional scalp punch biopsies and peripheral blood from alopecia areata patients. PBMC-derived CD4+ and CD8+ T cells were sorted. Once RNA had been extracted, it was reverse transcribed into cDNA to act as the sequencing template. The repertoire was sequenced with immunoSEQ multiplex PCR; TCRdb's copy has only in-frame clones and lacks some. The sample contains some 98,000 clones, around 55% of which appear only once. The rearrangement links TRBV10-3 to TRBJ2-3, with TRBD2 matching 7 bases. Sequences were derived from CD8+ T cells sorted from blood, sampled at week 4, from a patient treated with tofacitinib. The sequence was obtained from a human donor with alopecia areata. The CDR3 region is CAITSAGVDTQYF. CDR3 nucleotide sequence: TGTGCCATTACTAGCGCCGGCGTGGATACGCAGTATTTT.